The table lists the clone carrying this T cell receptor (beta chain) with many counts. Its antigen is not known. The data belong to a study of T cells in Graves' hyperthyroidism and ophthalmopathy. Study-level results: In the analysis, a 13 V-J model separated ophthalmopathy from stable hyperthyroidism.

V lost 5 bases to trimming and J lost 1 base; unmatched junction nucleotides: 8. The CDR3 extends over 16 amino acids. Per germline, CDR1 SEHNR and CDR2 FQNEAQ (reference sequence). TCR beta CDR3 regions were amplified from RNA transcripts. Carried out on the TCR CDR3, a first-round RT-PCR used the HTBI primer set. TCRdb passed the multiplex PCR reads through MiXCR, listing each CDR3 protein once. This table holds around 250,000 distinct CDR3 sequences, about a sixth found once. The sequencing input was blood. The V and J genes are TRBV7-9 and TRBJ2-3, with 8 bases matching TRBD2. The clonotype comes from a woman aged 18-29 years with Graves' ophthalmopathy. CDR3 sequence (DNA): TGTGCCAGCAGCCCCAGGACTAGCTCAGGCACAGATACGCAGTATTTT. Translation gives CASSPRTSSGTDTQYF.